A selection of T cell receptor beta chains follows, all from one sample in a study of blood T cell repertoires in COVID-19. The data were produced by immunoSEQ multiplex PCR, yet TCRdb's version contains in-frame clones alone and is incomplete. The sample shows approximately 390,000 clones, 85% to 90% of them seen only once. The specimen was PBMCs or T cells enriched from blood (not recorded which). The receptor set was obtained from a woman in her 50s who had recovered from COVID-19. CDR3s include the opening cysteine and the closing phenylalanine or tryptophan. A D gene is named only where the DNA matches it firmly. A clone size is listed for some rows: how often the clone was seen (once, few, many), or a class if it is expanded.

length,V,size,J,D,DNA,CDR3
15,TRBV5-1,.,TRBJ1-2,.,TGCGCCAGCAGCTCCGACAGTAACTCTAACTATGGCTACACCTTC,CASSSDSNSNYGYTF
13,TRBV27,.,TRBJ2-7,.,TGTGCCTGTTCTTCGGGGGTATCCTACGAGCAGTACTTC,CACSSGVSYEQYF
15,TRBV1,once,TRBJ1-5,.,TGCACCAGCAGCCAAGCCAGGGGTAGCAATCAGCCCCAGCATTTT,CTSSQARGSNQPQHF
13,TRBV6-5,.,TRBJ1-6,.,TGTGCCACCAGGAAGGGGCAAACTTCACCCCTCCACTTT,CATRKGQTSPLHF
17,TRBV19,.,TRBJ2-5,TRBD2,TGTGCCAGTAGTGCCAGACTAGCGTTCCCCGCGGGGGAGACCCAGTACTTC,CASSARLAFPAGETQYF
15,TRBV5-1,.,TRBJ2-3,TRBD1,TGCGCCAGCGGACAGGGGTTGATGAGCACAGATACGCAGTATTTT,CASGQGLMSTDTQYF
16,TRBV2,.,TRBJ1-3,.,TGTGCCAGCAGTCTGGGTCCAAGTACTACCGGAAACACCATATATTTT,CASSLGPSTTGNTIYF
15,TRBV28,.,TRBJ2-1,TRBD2,TGTGCCAGCAGTTTCACCGGGACTACCTACAATGAGCAGTTCTTC,CASSFTGTTYNEQFF
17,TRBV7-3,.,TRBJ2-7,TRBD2,TGTGCCAGCAGCTTAGCACTAGCGGGGGGACCCCCCAACGAGCAGTACTTC,CASSLALAGGPPNEQYF
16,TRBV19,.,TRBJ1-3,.,TGTGCCAGTAGTATCTCTTTCGACAGCTCTGGAAACACCATATATTTT,CASSISFDSSGNTIYF
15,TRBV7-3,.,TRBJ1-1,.,TGTGCCAGCAGCCTCGGACCCGCGGGAAACACTGAAGCTTTCTTT,CASSLGPAGNTEAFF
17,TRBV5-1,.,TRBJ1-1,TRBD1,TGCGCCAGCAGCGGATTCCAGGGACAGGGTTTTGGCACTGAAGCTTTCTTT,CASSGFQGQGFGTEAFF
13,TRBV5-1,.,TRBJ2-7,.,TGCGCCAGCAACCCCGGGGGTTCTACGGAGCAGTACTTC,CASNPGGSTEQYF
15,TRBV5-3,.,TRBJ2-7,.,TGTGCCAGAAGCGCACGATCCGGGACATCTTACGAGCAGTACTTC,CARSARSGTSYEQYF
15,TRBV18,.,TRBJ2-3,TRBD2,TGTGCCAGCTTGACTAGCGGGGGGATCACAGATACGCAGTATTTT,CASLTSGGITDTQYF
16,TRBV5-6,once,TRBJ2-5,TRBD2,TGTGCCAGCAGCTTGGGGACTAGCGGGGACGGGAAGACCCAGTACTTC,CASSLGTSGDGKTQYF
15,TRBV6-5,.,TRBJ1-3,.,TGTGCCAGCAGTCTATACAGGGCGAGCGGAAACACCATATATTTT,CASSLYRASGNTIYF
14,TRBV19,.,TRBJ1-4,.,TGTGCCAGTAGTATCCCCGGAACTAATGAAAAACTGTTTTTT,CASSIPGTNEKLFF
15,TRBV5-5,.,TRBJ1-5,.,TGTGCCAGCAGCTTGGTAGGCAGGCCGGATCAGCCCCAGCATTTT,CASSLVGRPDQPQHF
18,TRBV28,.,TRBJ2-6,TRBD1,TGTGCCAGCAGTTTCCGGACAGGGCCCATCTCTGGGGCCAACGTCCTGACTTTC,CASSFRTGPISGANVLTF
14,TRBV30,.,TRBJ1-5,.,TGTGCCTGGAGTGTACAACAGGGACGTCAGCCCCAGCATTTT,CAWSVQQGRQPQHF
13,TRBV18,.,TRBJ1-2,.,TGTGCCAGCTCAAGAGAGGCAAACTATGGCTACACCTTC,CASSREANYGYTF
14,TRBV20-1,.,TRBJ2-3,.,TGCAGTGCTAGTGGGAGCGGGAGCACAGATACGCAGTATTTT,CSASGSGSTDTQYF
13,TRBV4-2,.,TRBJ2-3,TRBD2,TGTGCCAGCAGCCAAGTAGAGCTAGCGGGGAAAATTTTT,CASSQVELAGKIF
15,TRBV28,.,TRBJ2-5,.,TGTGCCAGCAGTTTAGCGGGGACAGAACAAGAGACCCAGTACTTC,CASSLAGTEQETQYF
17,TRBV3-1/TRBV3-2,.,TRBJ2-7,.,TGTGCCAGCAGCCAAGATTCGGAGGGGGCGGTTGTGTACGAGCAGTACTTC,CASSQDSEGAVVYEQYF
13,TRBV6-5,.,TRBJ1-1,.,TGTGCCAGCAGTCCCCGATTAGACACTGAAGCTTTCTTT,CASSPRLDTEAFF
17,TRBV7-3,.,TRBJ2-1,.,TGTGCCAGCAGCTTAAACCCTCGGCAGGCCCCCTACAATGAGCAGTTCTTC,CASSLNPRQAPYNEQFF
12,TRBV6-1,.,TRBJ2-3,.,TGTGCCAGCAGTGAAGGGCTAGATACGCAGTATTTT,CASSEGLDTQYF
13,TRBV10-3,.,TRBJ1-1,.,TGTGCCATCGGGCAGGCGGGTAACACTGAAGCTTTCTTT,CAIGQAGNTEAFF
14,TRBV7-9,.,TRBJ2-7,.,TGTGCCAGCAGCTTAGGGGGAGGAATCGTCGAGCAGTACTTC,CASSLGGGIVEQYF
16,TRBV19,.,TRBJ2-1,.,TGTGCCAGTAGTCCCGGCAGGGGACGGTCCTACAATGAGCAGTTCTTC,CASSPGRGRSYNEQFF
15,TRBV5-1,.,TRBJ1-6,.,TGCGCCAGCAGCTTGCGGGAAACGACGGATTCACCCCTCCACTTT,CASSLRETTDSPLHF
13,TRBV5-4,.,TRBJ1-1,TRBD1,TGTGCCAGCAGGCGGACAGGGAACACTGAAGCTTTCTTT,CASRRTGNTEAFF
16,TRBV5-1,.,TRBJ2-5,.,TGCGCCAGCAGCTTGGGTAGGGCGGGGGCCCAAGAGACCCAGTACTTC,CASSLGRAGAQETQYF
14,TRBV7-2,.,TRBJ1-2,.,TGTGCCAGCAGCTTCTCCCCCAACGGCTATGGCTACACCTTC,CASSFSPNGYGYTF
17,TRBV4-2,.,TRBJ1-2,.,TGTGCCAGCAGCCAAGATAATGGGCGGGGAGATAACTATGGCTACACCTTC,CASSQDNGRGDNYGYTF
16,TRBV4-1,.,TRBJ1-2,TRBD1,TGCGCCAGCAGCCAAGATTCCGGGACAGGGGGCTTTGGCTACACCTTC,CASSQDSGTGGFGYTF
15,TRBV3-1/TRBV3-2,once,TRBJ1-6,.,TGTGCCAGCAGCCAATTAGCGGAGGGGAATTCACCCCTCCACTTT,CASSQLAEGNSPLHF
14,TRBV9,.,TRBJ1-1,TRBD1,TGTGCCAGCAGCGTCGACGGACAGGAAAGTCCCATATTCTTT,CASSVDGQESPIFF
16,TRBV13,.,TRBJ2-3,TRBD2,TGTGCCAGCAGCTTAAGAGCGGGATCTACCACAGATACGCAGTATTTT,CASSLRAGSTTDTQYF
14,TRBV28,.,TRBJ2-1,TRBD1,TGTGCCAGCAGACGGACAGGATCCTACAATGAGCAGTTCTTC,CASRRTGSYNEQFF
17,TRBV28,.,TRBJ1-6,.,TGTGCCAGCAGTTCACCCACCCAGGGCCCGGATGCGCCACCCCTCCACTTT,CASSSPTQGPDAPPLHF
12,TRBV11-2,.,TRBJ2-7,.,TGTGCCAGCAGCGCTACGCCCTACGAGCAGTACTTC,CASSATPYEQYF
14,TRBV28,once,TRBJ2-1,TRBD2,TGTGCCAGCAGTTTAACTAGCGGCTCCAATGAGCAGTTCTTC,CASSLTSGSNEQFF
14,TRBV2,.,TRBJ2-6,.,TGTGCCAGCAGTAGAGGTACTGGGGCCAACGTCCTGACTTTC,CASSRGTGANVLTF
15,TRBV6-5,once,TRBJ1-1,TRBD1,TGTGCCAGCAGTTACTCGAAGGGACAGCTCACTGAAGCTTTCTTT,CASSYSKGQLTEAFF
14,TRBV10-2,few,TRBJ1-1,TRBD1,TGCGCCAGCAGTGCGACAGGGAGCAACACTGAAGCTTTCTTT,CASSATGSNTEAFF
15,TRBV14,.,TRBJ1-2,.,TGTGCCAGCAGCCAAGATATGGCGGGAGTGAATGGCTACACCTTC,CASSQDMAGVNGYTF
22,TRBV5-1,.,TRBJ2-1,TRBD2,TGCGCCAGCAGCTCCCGAGCTACTACGACTCTCCAGCGGGGGGGCCGCCACAATGAGCAGTTCTTC,CASSSRATTTLQRGGRHNEQFF
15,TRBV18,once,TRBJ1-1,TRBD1,TGTGCCAGCTCACCTCAGGACAGGGCTAACACTGAAGCTTTCTTT,CASSPQDRANTEAFF
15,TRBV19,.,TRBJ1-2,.,TGTGCCAGTTTCCGACCAGGCACAGTCAACTATGGCTACACCTTC,CASFRPGTVNYGYTF